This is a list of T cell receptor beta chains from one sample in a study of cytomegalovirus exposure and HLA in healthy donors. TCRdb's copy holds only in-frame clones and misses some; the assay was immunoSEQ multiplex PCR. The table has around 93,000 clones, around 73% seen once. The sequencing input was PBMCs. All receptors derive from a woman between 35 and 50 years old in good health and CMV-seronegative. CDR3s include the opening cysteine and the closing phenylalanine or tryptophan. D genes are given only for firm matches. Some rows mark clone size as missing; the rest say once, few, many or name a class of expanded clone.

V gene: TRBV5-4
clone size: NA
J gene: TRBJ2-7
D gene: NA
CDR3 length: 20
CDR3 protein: CASSSDLRGDENSNAYEQYF
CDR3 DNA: TGTGCCAGCAGCTCGGATCTCAGGGGGGACGAAAACTCCAATGCCTACGAGCAGTACTTC

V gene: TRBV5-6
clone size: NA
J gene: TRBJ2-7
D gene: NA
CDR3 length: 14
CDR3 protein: CASSAGQRPYEQYF
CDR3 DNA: TGTGCCAGCAGCGCGGGACAGAGACCCTACGAGCAGTACTTC

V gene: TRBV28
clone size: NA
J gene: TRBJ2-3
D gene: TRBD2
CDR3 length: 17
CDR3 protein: CASSLGFSGRDTDTQYF
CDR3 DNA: TGTGCCAGCAGTTTGGGCTTTAGCGGGAGGGACACAGATACGCAGTATTTT

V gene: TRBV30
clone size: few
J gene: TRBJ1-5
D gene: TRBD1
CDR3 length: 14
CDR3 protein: CAWSVAGGKQPQHF
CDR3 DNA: TGTGCCTGGAGTGTCGCAGGGGGTAAACAGCCCCAGCATTTT

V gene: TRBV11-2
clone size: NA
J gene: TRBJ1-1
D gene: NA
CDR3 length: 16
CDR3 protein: CASSLSPGVGNTEAFF
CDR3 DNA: TGTGCCAGCAGCTTGTCCCCAGGGGTGGGGAACACTGAAGCTTTCTTT

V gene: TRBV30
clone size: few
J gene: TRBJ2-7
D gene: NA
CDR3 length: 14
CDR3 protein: CAFTPRQLSYEQYF
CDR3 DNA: TGTGCCTTCACTCCTAGACAGCTTTCCTACGAGCAGTACTTC

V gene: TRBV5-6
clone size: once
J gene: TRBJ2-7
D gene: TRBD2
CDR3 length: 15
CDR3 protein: CASSPMSGRTYEQYF
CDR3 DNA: TGTGCCAGCAGCCCGATGAGCGGGAGGACCTACGAGCAGTACTTC

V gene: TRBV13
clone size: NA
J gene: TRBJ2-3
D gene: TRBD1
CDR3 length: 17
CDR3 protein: CASSPPRRQGPTDTQYF
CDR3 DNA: TGTGCCAGCAGCCCCCCTAGGCGACAGGGACCCACAGATACGCAGTATTTT

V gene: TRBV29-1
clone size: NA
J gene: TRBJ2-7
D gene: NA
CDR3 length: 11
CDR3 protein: CSVGHSFEQYF
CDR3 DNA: TGCAGCGTTGGACATTCCTTCGAGCAGTACTTC

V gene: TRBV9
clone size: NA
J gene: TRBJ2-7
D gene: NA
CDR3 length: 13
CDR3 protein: CASSVEASSKQYF
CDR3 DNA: TGTGCCAGCAGCGTAGAAGCTAGTAGCAAGCAGTACTTC

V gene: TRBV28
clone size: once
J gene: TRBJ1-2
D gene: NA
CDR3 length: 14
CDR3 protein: CASTSMGHDYGYTF
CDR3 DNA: TGTGCCAGCACCTCAATGGGACATGACTATGGCTACACCTTC

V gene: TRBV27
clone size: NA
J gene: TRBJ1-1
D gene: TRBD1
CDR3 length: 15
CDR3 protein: CASSLSTGMNTEAFF
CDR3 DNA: TGTGCCAGCAGTTTATCGACAGGGATGAACACTGAAGCTTTCTTT

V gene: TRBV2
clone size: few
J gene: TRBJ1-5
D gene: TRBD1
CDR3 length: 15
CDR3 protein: CASKRQGGSNQPQHF
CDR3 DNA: TGTGCCAGCAAGAGACAGGGAGGCAGCAATCAGCCCCAGCATTTT

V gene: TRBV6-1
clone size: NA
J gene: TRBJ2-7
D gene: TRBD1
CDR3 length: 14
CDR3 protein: CASSLQGVAYEQYF
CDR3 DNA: TGTGCCAGCAGTCTACAGGGGGTCGCCTACGAGCAGTACTTC

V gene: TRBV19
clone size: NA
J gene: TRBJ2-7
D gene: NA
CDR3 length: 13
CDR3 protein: CASSRSTRQEQYF
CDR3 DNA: TGTGCCAGTAGTAGATCGACCCGACAGGAGCAGTACTTC

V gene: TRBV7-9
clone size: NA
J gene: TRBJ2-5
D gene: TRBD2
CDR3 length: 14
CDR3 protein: CASSFPGGQETQYF
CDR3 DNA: TGTGCCAGCAGCTTCCCGGGAGGGCAGGAGACCCAGTACTTC

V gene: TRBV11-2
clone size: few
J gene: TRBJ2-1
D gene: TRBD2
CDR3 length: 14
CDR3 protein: CSSGRAGSYNEQFF
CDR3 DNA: TGTTCTAGCGGGAGGGCCGGCTCCTACAATGAGCAGTTCTTC

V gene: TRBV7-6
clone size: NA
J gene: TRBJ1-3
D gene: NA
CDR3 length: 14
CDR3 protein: CASSLGGYGNTIYF
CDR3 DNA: TGTGCCAGCAGCTTAGGAGGATATGGAAACACCATATATTTT

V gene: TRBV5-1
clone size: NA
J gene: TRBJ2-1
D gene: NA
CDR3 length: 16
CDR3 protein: CASSLVRTYTDNEQFF
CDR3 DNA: TGCGCCAGCAGCTTGGTCCGGACTTACACTGACAATGAGCAGTTCTTC

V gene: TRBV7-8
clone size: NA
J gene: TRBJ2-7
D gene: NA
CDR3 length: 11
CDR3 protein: CASSFTDEQYF
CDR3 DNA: TGTGCCAGCTCTTTCACGGACGAGCAGTACTTC

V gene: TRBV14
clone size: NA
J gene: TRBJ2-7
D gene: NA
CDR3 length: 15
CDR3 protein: CASSLPGQPPYEQYF
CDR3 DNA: TGTGCCAGCAGCTTACCGGGACAACCCCCGTACGAGCAGTACTTC

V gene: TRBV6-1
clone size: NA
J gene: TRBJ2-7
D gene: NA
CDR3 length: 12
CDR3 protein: CASRWTVYEQYF
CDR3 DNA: TGTGCCAGCCGTTGGACAGTCTACGAGCAGTACTTC

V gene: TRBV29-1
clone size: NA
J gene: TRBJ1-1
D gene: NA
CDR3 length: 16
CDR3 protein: CSVEDWVRGLNTEAFF
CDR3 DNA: TGCAGCGTTGAAGATTGGGTCAGGGGCTTGAACACTGAAGCTTTCTTT

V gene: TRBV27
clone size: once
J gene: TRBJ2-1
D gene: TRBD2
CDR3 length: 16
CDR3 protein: CASSSSSGRLTSEQFF
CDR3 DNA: TGTGCCAGCAGTTCCTCTAGCGGGAGGTTGACCAGTGAGCAGTTCTTC